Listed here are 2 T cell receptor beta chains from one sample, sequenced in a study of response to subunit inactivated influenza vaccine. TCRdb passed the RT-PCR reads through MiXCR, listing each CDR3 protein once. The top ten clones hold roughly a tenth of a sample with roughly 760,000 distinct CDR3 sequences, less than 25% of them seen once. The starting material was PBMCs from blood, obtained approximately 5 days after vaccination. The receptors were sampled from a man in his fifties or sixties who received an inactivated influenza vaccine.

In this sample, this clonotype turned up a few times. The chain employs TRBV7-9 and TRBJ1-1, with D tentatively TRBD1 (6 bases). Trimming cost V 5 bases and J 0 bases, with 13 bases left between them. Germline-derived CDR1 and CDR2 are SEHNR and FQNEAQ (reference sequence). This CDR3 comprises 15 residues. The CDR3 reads CASSHREFLNTEAFF. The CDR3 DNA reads TGTGCCAGCAGCCACAGGGAATTTTTGAACACTGAAGCTTTCTTT.

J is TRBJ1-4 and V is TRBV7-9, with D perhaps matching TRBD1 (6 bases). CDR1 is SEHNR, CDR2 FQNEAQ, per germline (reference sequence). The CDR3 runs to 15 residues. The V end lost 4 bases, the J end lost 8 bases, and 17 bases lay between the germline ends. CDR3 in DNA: TGTGCCAGCAGCTCCGCGGGGGGCGTAGGGGAAAAACTGTTTTTT. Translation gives CASSSAGGVGEKLFF.